The 3 T cell receptor beta chains presented below share a single source sample, sequenced in a study of a mutant IDH1 vaccine in newly diagnosed glioma. The assay was immunoSEQ multiplex PCR, and TCRdb's table has in-frame clones only and misses some. The data contain about 56,000 clones, 60% to 80% of them singletons. The antigens these receptors bind are not known. Regarding time point: week 47, end of study. Every vaccine dose comprised 300 ug of mutant IDH1 20-mer peptide plus topical imiquimod. Sequencing used PBMCs, obtained from a glioma patient whose treatment included an IDH1 peptide vaccine. These receptors came from a man over 45 with glioma.

This chain links TRBV30 with TRBJ1-1; 7 nucleotides line up with TRBD1. Germline V gene data show CDR1 as GTSNPN and CDR2 as SVGIG (reference sequence). The CDR3 sequence is 16 residues long. CDR3 residues: CGVTGQSFSVNTEAFF. The CDR3 region has the DNA TGTGGAGTGACGGGACAGTCTTTTTCGGTGAACACTGAAGCTTTCTTT. The full variable domain, in which reference TRBV30 and TRBJ1-1 provide the parts outside the CDR3, is SQTIHQWPATLVQPVGSPLSLECTVEGTSNPNLYWYRQAAGRGLQLLFYSVGIGQISSEVPQNLSASRPQDRQFILSSKKLLLSDSGFYLCGVTGQSFSVNTEAFFGQGTRLTVV.

The chain is built from TRBV5-6 and TRBJ2-7, with TRBD1 matching 7 bases. The trim removed 0 bases at V and 2 bases at J, leaving 2 bases unmatched. Germline V CDR1 and CDR2: SGHDT, YYEEEE. This CDR3 is 14 amino acids long. This chain's CDR3 is CASSLGQGAYEQYF. In DNA, the CDR3 is TGTGCCAGCAGCTTGGGGCAGGGGGCCTACGAGCAGTACTTC.

This sequence joins TRBV29-1 and TRBJ2-1; 8 bases agree with TRBD2. The CDR3 is made up of 13 amino acids. The germline CDR1 and CDR2 sequences are SQVTM and ANQGSEA. J was trimmed by 4 bases and V by 6 bases; bases with no gene match: 5. CDR3 amino acids: CSVLSGDYNEQFF. The CDR3 region has the DNA TGCAGCGTCCTTAGCGGGGATTACAATGAGCAGTTCTTC.